Listed below are T cell receptor beta chains from one sample, sequenced in a study of cytomegalovirus exposure and HLA in healthy donors. TCRdb keeps only in-frame clones here, not all; method: immunoSEQ multiplex PCR. The sample gives roughly 120,000 clones, about 80% of which show up once; less than 4.5% is in the top ten. The sample comprised PBMCs. Receptors were obtained from a man aged 40-49 years in good health and CMV-seronegative. The conserved cysteine and the conserved F or W are not part of the CDR3 here. A D gene is named only where the DNA matches it firmly. Clone size is given for some rows only: seen once, a few or many times, or a class if the clone is expanded.

ASSPPGTGYGYT	TRBD1	.	TRBV7-8	TRBJ1-2	12
ASSFVAGVSGANVLT	TRBD2	.	TRBV7-9	TRBJ2-6	15
ASVGTGANGYT	TRBD1	few	TRBV18	TRBJ1-2	11
ASKGTSGGNNEQF	TRBD2	.	TRBV2	TRBJ2-1	13
ASSSFRGRSYGYT	TRBD1	few	TRBV28	TRBJ1-2	13
AWKRVAETQY	.	.	TRBV30	TRBJ2-5	10
ASSRAAQNGYT	.	.	TRBV18	TRBJ1-2	11
ASISGLGREY	TRBD2	.	TRBV2	TRBJ2-7	10
ASSLSRTEAF	.	.	TRBV7-9	TRBJ1-1	10
ASTSGGMNTEAF	.	.	TRBV11-2	TRBJ1-1	12
ASIRGTGLQNTEAF	TRBD1	.	TRBV19	TRBJ1-1	14
ASSSTYSQNYGYT	.	.	TRBV5-1	TRBJ1-2	13
ASSFDTQWYGYT	.	few	TRBV7-9	TRBJ1-2	12
ASAIDSQETQY	.	.	TRBV12-5	TRBJ2-5	11
ASSVDRGTEAF	TRBD1	.	TRBV9	TRBJ1-1	11
ASSSGNTIY	.	few	TRBV5-6	TRBJ1-3	9
ASSPHTGPQH	.	.	TRBV7-9	TRBJ1-5	10
ASSQDLASNQPQH	.	once	TRBV4-2	TRBJ1-5	13
ASSLVLGQGHTEAF	TRBD1	.	TRBV11-2	TRBJ1-1	14
ASSKRQGNYGYT	TRBD1	.	TRBV7-2	TRBJ1-2	12
ASSETGKGSYEQY	.	.	TRBV25-1	TRBJ2-7	13